The present entry profiles one TCR beta chain with its context. Its antigen is not known. The CDR3 spans 13 residues. Germline trimming cut 4 bases from V and 7 bases from J; bases unmatched to any gene: 3. CDR1 and CDR2 from the germline V gene are SGHTA and FQGTGA. Researchers ran the PCR with 60 Vbeta and 13 Jbeta primers. Clones were read by immunoSEQ multiplex PCR, and TCRdb kept only the in-frame ones, dropping some. The sample lists around 120,000 clones, roughly 70% occurring once. This record comes from a study of cytomegalovirus exposure and HLA in healthy donors. General study results and limits: Among TCR beta chains, those listed as cytomegalovirus-associated numbered approximately 150. Apparent HLA restriction characterized most CMV-associated TCR beta chains in a later analysis.

The sequence was collected from a man aged 35 to 55 in good health and CMV-seropositive. The chain couples TRBV7-3 to TRBJ2-2; 7 positions agree with TRBD1. The sample comprised PBMCs. CDR3: CASSSDRVGELFF. The CDR3 DNA reads TGTGCCAGCAGCTCAGACAGGGTCGGGGAGCTGTTTTTT.